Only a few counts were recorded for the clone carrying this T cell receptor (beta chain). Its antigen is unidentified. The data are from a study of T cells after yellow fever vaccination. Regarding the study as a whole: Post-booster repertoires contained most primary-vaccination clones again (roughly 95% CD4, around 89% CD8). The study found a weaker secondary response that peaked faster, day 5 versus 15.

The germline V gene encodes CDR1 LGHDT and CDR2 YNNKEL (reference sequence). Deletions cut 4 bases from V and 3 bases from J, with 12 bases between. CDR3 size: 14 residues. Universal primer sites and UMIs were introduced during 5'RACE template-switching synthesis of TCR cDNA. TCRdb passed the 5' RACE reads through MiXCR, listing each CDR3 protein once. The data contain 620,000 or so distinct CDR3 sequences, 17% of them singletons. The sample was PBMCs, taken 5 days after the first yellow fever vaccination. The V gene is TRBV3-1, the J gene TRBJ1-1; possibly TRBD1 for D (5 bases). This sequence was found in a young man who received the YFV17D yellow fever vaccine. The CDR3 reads CASSREWGDTEAFF. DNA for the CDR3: TGTGCCAGCAGCCGTGAATGGGGCGACACTGAAGCTTTCTTT.